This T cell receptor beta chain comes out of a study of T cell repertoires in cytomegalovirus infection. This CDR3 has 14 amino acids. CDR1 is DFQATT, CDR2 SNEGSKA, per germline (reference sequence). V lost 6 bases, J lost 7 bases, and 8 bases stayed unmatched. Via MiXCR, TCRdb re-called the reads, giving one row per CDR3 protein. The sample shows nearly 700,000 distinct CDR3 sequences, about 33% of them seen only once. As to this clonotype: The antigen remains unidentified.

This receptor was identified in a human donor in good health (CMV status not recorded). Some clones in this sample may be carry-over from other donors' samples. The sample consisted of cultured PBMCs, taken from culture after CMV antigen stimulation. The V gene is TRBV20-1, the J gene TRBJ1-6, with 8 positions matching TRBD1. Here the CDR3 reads CSARQGQENSPLHF. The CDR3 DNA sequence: TGCAGTGCCCGACAGGGACAGGAAAATTCACCCCTCCACTTT.